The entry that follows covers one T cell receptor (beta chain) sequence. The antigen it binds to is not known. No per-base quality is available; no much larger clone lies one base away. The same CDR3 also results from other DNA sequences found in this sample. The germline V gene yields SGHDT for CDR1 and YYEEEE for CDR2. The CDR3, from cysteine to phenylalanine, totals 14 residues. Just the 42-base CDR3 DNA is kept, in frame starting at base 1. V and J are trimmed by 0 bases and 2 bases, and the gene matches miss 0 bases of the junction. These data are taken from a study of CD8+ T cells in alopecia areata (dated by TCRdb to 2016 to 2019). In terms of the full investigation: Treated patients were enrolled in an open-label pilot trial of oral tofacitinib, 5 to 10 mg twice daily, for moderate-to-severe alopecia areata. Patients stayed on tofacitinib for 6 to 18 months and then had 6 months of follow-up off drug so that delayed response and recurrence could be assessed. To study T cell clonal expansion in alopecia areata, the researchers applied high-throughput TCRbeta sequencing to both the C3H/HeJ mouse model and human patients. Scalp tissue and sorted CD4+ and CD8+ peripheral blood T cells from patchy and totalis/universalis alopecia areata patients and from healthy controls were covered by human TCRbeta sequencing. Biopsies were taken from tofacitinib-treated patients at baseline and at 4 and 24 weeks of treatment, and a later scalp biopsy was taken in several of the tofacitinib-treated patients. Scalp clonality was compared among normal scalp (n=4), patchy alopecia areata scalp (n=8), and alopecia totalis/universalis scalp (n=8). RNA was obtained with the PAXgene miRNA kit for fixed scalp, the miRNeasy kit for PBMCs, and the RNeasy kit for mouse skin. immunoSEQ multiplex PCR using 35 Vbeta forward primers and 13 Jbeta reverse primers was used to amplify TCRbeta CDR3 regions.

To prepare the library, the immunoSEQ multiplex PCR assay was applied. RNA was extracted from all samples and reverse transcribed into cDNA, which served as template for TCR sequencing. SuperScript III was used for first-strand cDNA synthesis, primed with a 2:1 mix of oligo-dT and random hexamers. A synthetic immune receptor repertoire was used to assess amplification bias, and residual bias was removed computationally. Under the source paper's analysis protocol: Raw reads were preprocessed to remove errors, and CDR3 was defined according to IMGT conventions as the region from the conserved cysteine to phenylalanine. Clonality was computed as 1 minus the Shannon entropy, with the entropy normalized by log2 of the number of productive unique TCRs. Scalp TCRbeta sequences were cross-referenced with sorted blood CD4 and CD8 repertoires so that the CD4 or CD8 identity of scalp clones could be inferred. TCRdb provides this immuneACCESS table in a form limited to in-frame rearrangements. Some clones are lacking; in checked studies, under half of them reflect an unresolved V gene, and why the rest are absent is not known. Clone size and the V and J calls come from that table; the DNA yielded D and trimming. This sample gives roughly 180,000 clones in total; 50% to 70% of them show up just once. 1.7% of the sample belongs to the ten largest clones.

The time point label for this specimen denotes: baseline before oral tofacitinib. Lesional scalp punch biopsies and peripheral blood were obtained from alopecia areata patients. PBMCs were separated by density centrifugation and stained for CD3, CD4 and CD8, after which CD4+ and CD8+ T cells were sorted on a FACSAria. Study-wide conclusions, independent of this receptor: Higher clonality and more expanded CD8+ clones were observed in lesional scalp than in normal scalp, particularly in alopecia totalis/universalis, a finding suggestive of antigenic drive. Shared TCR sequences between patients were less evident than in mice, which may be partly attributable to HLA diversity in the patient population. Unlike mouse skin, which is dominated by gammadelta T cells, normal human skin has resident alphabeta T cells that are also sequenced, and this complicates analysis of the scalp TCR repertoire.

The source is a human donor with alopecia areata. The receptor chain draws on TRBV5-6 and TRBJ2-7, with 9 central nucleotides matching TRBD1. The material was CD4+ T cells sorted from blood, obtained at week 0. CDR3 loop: CASSLGQGAYEQYF. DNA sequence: TGTGCCAGCAGCTTGGGACAGGGGGCCTACGAGCAGTACTTC.